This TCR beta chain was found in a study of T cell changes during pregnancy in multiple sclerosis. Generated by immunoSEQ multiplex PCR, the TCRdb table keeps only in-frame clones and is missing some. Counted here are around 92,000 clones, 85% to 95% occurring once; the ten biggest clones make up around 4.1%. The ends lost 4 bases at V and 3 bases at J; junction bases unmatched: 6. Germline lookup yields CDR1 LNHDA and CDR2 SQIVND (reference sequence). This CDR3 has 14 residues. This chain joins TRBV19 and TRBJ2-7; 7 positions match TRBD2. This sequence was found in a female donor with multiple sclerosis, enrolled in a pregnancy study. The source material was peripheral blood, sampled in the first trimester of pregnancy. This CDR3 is CASSTDGGNYEQYF. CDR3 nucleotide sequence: TGTGCCAGTAGTACCGACGGGGGGAACTACGAGCAGTACTTC.